The 31 T cell receptor beta chains listed next were all sequenced from one sample in a study of Ad26.COV2.S vaccination and SARS-CoV-2 variants. Here immunoSEQ multiplex PCR was the method, and the copy in TCRdb shows in-frame clones only, minus some. This sample has roughly 400,000 clones, with roughly 87% found just once. Treatment given: about 20 received Ad26.COV2.S at low or high dose, single or two shots; roughly 5 received placebo; per-sample allocation not given. After the first vaccine or placebo injection, samples were drawn on day 63. This specimen consisted of peripheral blood, obtained in a trial of Ad26.COV2.S vaccine versus placebo. The receptor source for this set is a person between 18 and 65 years old who received the Ad26.COV2.S COVID-19 vaccine or a placebo.

This chain links TRBV5-1 with TRBJ2-3; D possibly corresponds to TRBD1 (5 bases). CDR3 length: 18 amino acids. The ends were cut back, 1 base at V and 2 bases at J, with 20 bases in the middle. Germline V gives CDR1 SGHRS, CDR2 YFSETQ. CDR3: CASSLRGSWQGSTDTQYF. The CDR3 nucleotides are TGCGCCAGCAGCTTGAGGGGCTCTTGGCAGGGTTCCACAGATACGCAGTATTTT.

The chain carries TRBV6-2 or TRBV6-3 and TRBJ2-3; D gene unclear. Trimming cost V 0 bases and J 6 bases, with 10 bases left between them. Germline V gives CDR1 MNHEY, CDR2 SVGEGT. The CDR3 runs to 14 residues. CDR3 protein: CASSYSTEGDTQYF. In DNA form, the CDR3 reads TGTGCCAGCAGTTACTCTACGGAAGGGGATACGCAGTATTTT.

This clone was counted a single time. This chain links TRBV29-1 with TRBJ2-3; 7 positions agree with TRBD2. Trimming cost V 7 bases and J 5 bases; bases outside gene matches: 18. This CDR3 has 16 residues. Germline assignment: CDR1 SQVTM and CDR2 ANQGSEA. The CDR3 protein is CSAAGEGGRGVDTQYF. The CDR3 nucleotides are TGCAGCGCAGCCGGGGAGGGCGGGAGAGGGGTAGATACGCAGTATTTT.

This chain links TRBV6-5 with TRBJ2-3, with a weak D call TRBD2 (6 bases). Germline CDR1 MNHEY, CDR2 SVGAGI. V lost 2 bases and J 1 base, leaving 10 bases between the germline ends. CDR3 size: 15 residues. Here the CDR3 DNA reads TGTGCCAGCAGTTACGCTAGCGATGGCACAGATACGCAGTATTTT. Translated: CASSYASDGTDTQYF.

The chain has TRBV27 and TRBJ2-7; the match to TRBD1 covers 11 bases. From germline, CDR1 is MNHEY and CDR2 SMNVEV (reference sequence). The CDR3 covers 14 residues. V lost 3 bases to trimming and J lost 9 bases; unmatched junction nucleotides: 7. CDR3: CASSLRTGGAWQYF. For the CDR3, the DNA is TGTGCCAGCAGTTTGAGGACAGGGGGCGCGTGGCAGTACTTC.

The chain uses TRBV6-2 or TRBV6-3 and TRBJ2-7; no firm D call. Germline values: CDR1 MNHEY, CDR2 SVGEGT. Trimming removed 4 bases at V and 0 bases at J, with 7 bases between. The CDR3 sequence is 13 residues long. The CDR3 nucleotides read TGTGCCAGCAGTTTCAGTTTCTCCTACGAGCAGTACTTC. Translation gives CASSFSFSYEQYF.

J is TRBJ2-7 and V is TRBV12-5; weak D call: TRBD1 (6 bases). CDR1 and CDR2 (germline): LGHNT, FRNRAP. The CDR3 is 17 amino acids. The V end was cut by 5 bases, the J end by 0 bases, with 20 bases between. CDR3 sequence: CASGPRLTGQVSYEQYF. CDR3 DNA: TGTGCTAGTGGTCCCCGCCTGACAGGTCAAGTCTCCTACGAGCAGTACTTC.

To note about this clone: Other DNA sequences within the sample encode an identical CDR3. V gene TRBV5-6 combines with J gene TRBJ2-7; the D is unclear. The CDR3 runs 13 residues. From germline, CDR1 is SGHDT and CDR2 YYEEEE. The V end lost 0 bases, the J end lost 3 bases, and 7 bases lay between the germline ends. The CDR3 protein is CASSLEVSYEQYF. The CDR3 DNA reads TGTGCCAGCAGCTTGGAAGTGAGCTACGAGCAGTACTTC.

The V call is TRBV11-2, the J call TRBJ2-3; D unclear. Germline V gene lookup returns CDR1 SGHAT and CDR2 FQNNGV. This CDR3 has 16 amino acids. Trimming removed 1 base from V and 1 base from J, with 12 bases in between. The CDR3 bases are TGTGCCAGCAGCTTAGTACGGAATTTGGGCACAGATACGCAGTATTTT. This codes for CASSLVRNLGTDTQYF.

The chain couples TRBV6-1 to TRBJ2-7; D remains unclear. Germline V gene sequence: CDR1 MNHNS, CDR2 SASEGT. The germline V and J ends were trimmed by 2 bases and 3 bases, with 8 bases remaining between them. The CDR3 is 13 residues long. CDR3 sequence reads: CASSEMYNYEQYF. CDR3 in DNA: TGTGCCAGCAGTGAAATGTACAACTACGAGCAGTACTTC.

The sample holds a few counts of this clone. The V and J genes are TRBV4-3 and TRBJ2-7, with TRBD1 as a possible D gene (6 bases). The CDR3 spans 18 residues. Germline V lookup: CDR1 LGHNA, CDR2 YSLEER. Trimming took off 0 bases at V and 5 bases at J, with 23 bases between the two ends. The CDR3 sequence: CASSQESQGITPSHEQYF. The CDR3 coding sequence is TGCGCCAGCAGCCAAGAATCTCAGGGGATTACTCCATCACACGAGCAGTACTTC.

This rearrangement joins TRBV27 to TRBJ2-1; possible D gene TRBD2, 5 bases. Trimming left V 8 bases short and J 1 base short, with 12 bases between. Germline CDR1 and CDR2: MNHEY and SMNVEV (reference sequence). The CDR3 is made up of 14 amino acids. DNA for the CDR3: TGTGCCAGCTCTCGGGGAGCGTCCTACAATGAGCAGTTCTTC. The encoded protein is CASSRGASYNEQFF.

This clone was found once. The CDR3 sequence: CASSRDTETQYF. The CDR3 DNA sequence: TGTGCCAGCAGCCGGGACACGGAGACCCAGTACTTC. The chain carries TRBV7-9 and TRBJ2-5; possibly TRBD1 for D (6 bases). V lost 5 bases and J lost 5, with 9 bases in between. CDR1 and CDR2 from the germline V gene are SEHNR and FQNEAQ (reference sequence). CDR3 length: 12 residues.

The J gene is TRBJ2-5, the V gene TRBV3-1 (or the pseudogene TRBV3-2); 7 nucleotides match TRBD1. The V gene's germline CDR1 is LGHDT and CDR2 YNNKEL (reference sequence). This CDR3 is built from 15 residues. V dropped 5 bases and J dropped 5; count of bases not matched to a gene: 11. In nucleotides, the CDR3 is TGTGCCAGCAGCTTTCGACAGGGACGAAGGGAGACCCAGTACTTC. Its protein is CASSFRQGRRETQYF.

This chain uses TRBV7-6 with TRBJ2-7; 8 bases agree with TRBD1. The CDR3 contains 15 residues. J was trimmed by 5 bases and V by 1 base; bases with no gene match: 7. CDR1 SGHVS and CDR2 FNYEAQ come from the germline V gene. CDR3 sequence (DNA): TGTGCCAGCAGCTTAGGGACAGGGCTTTGGGACGAGCAGTACTTC. Its translation is CASSLGTGLWDEQYF.

This rearrangement joins TRBV7-3 to TRBJ2-2; 10 bases map to TRBD1. This CDR3 contains 15 residues. Germline CDR1 reads SGHTA; CDR2 reads FQGTGA. V shed 5 bases, J shed 7 bases, and the junction held 7 bases outside the gene matches. The CDR3 coding sequence is TGTGCCAGCAGCCCTCGGGACAGGGGTAGCGGGGAGCTGTTTTTT. It translates to CASSPRDRGSGELFF.

J is TRBJ1-5 and V is TRBV30; D possibly corresponds to TRBD1 (5 bases). The CDR3 sequence is 14 residues long. Germline values: CDR1 GTSNPN, CDR2 SVGIG (reference sequence). V was pared by 0 bases and J by 6 bases, with 12 bases between. This CDR3 reads CAWSVGRDGQPQHF. CDR3 sequence (DNA): TGTGCCTGGAGTGTAGGTAGGGACGGTCAGCCCCAGCATTTT.

The chain uses TRBV16 and TRBJ1-6; D ambiguous. The CDR3 covers 14 residues. Germline V gene sequence: CDR1 KGHSY, CDR2 FQNENV. Trimming cost V 0 bases and J 10 bases, with 10 bases left between them. The CDR3 region is CASSQSLVRSPLHF. In DNA form, the CDR3 reads TGTGCCAGCAGCCAATCGCTCGTACGATCACCCCTCCACTTT.

This chain connects TRBV5-1 to TRBJ2-4; 8 positions match TRBD1. V lost 1 base to trimming and J lost 0 bases; unmatched junction nucleotides: 15. CDR1 SGHRS and CDR2 YFSETQ come from the germline V gene. This CDR3 contains 20 residues. CDR3 nucleotides: TGCGCCAGCAGCTTGACTCTACCGGGACAGGCCCTTCTAGCCAAAAACATTCAGTACTTC. This sequence encodes CASSLTLPGQALLAKNIQYF.

This chain connects TRBV5-8 to TRBJ2-1, with D tentatively TRBD1 or TRBD2 (6 bases each). The V end lost 4 bases, the J end lost 7 bases, and 30 bases lay between the germline ends. The CDR3 sequence is 19 residues long. Germline CDR1 SGHTS, CDR2 YDEGEE. The CDR3 nucleotides read TGTGCCAGCAGCCGAGTCGGGACATTTCAACGGGAGAAGCAGAATGAGCAGTTCTTC. It specifies CASSRVGTFQREKQNEQFF.

This sequence joins TRBV30 and TRBJ2-7; the match to TRBD2 covers 8 bases. The CDR3 runs to 14 residues. CDR1 is GTSNPN, CDR2 SVGIG, per germline (reference sequence). The V segment lost 5 bases and the J segment 3 bases; nucleotides outside the gene matches: 9. The CDR3 bases are TGTGCCTGGTCGGAAAGCGGGAGCATCTACGAGCAGTACTTC. Protein sequence: CAWSESGSIYEQYF.

This chain connects TRBV5-5 to TRBJ1-5; TRBD1 agrees at 10 bases. V trimming: 2 bases; J trimming: 1 base; junction bases outside the gene matches: 9. The CDR3 spans 18 residues. CDR1 and CDR2 (germline): SGHKS, YYEKEE (reference sequence). Written as DNA, the CDR3 is TGTGCCAGCAGCTTCCGGGACAGGGGTGTTTTGAGCAATCAGCCCCAGCATTTT. Amino acids: CASSFRDRGVLSNQPQHF.

The chain employs TRBV6-1 and TRBJ2-2; perhaps TRBD1 as D (5 bases). This CDR3 has 14 residues. The V and J ends lost 3 bases and 5 bases respectively, with 10 bases between them. Germline V CDR1 and CDR2: MNHNS, SASEGT. CDR3 nucleotides: TGTGCCAGCAGTGATCTGCAGGGTACCGGGGAGCTGTTTTTT. It translates to CASSDLQGTGELFF.

The chain uses TRBV6-1 and TRBJ2-7, with 8 bases aligning to TRBD1. Unmatched junction bases numbered 12, after V lost 2 bases and J lost 6 bases. This CDR3 comprises 16 residues. From germline, CDR1 is MNHNS and CDR2 SASEGT. The CDR3, as DNA: TGTGCCAGCAGTGAATTTGTTTTTGGACAGGGAGGCGAGCAGTACTTC. Translation: CASSEFVFGQGGEQYF.

This rearrangement joins TRBV30 to TRBJ2-7, with D possibly being TRBD1 (6 bases). From germline, CDR1 is GTSNPN and CDR2 SVGIG (reference sequence). V gave up 4 bases and J gave up 3 bases, with 16 bases separating them. The CDR3 spans 14 residues. CDR3 sequence reads: CAWTRKDRRYEQYF. The CDR3 nucleotides read TGTGCCTGGACCCGAAAGGACAGACGCTACGAGCAGTACTTC.

J is TRBJ1-1 and V is TRBV9; TRBD1 might be the D (5 bases). The CDR3 loop spans 12 amino acids. Germline V gives CDR1 SGDLS, CDR2 YYNGEE. V was trimmed by 4 bases and J by 10 bases, leaving 14 bases between them. DNA for the CDR3: TGTGCCAGCAGCACACCCGGGGCACGAGCTTTCTTT. Amino acids: CASSTPGARAFF.

The chain couples TRBV28 to TRBJ2-3; 8 bases line up with TRBD1. V gave up 8 bases and J gave up 1 base; unmatched junction bases: 8. CDR1 MDHEN and CDR2 SYDVKM come from the germline V gene. This CDR3 has 15 amino acids. The CDR3 DNA is TGTGCCAGCGGACTGGGACAGGCAGGCACAGATACGCAGTATTTT. Amino acids: CASGLGQAGTDTQYF.

This chain links TRBV24-1 with TRBJ2-7, with D possibly being TRBD1 or TRBD2 (6 bases each). Trimming pared 8 bases from V and 6 bases from J, leaving 25 bases between. CDR3 length equals 16 residues. CDR1 is KGHDR, CDR2 SFDVKD, per germline. The CDR3 nucleotides are TGTGCCACCACCCGCGGGGAGCCAGGGGTGGGTGGCGAGCAGTACTTC. Protein: CATTRGEPGVGGEQYF.

A single count supports this clone. The J gene is TRBJ2-6, the V gene TRBV4-3, with 9 bases lining up with TRBD1. CDR3 length: 16 residues. Germline V lookup: CDR1 LGHNA, CDR2 YSLEER. The ends lost 4 bases at V and 3 bases at J; junction bases unmatched: 4. The CDR3 DNA is TGCGCCAGCAGCCTTACAGGGGGCGGTGGGGCCAACGTCCTGACTTTC. Translating gives CASSLTGGGGANVLTF.

The chain couples TRBV30 to TRBJ2-1; 15 positions agree with TRBD2. The germline gives CDR1 GTSNPN, CDR2 SVGIG (reference sequence). Trimming removed 3 bases from V and 9 bases from J; junction bases left unmatched: 6. CDR3 size: 15 residues. The CDR3 protein is CAWRGLAGGTGEQFF. The CDR3 DNA sequence: TGTGCCTGGAGGGGACTAGCGGGAGGTACTGGTGAGCAGTTCTTC.

The chain is built from TRBV19 and TRBJ2-7, with 8 bases identical to TRBD2. Germline values: CDR1 LNHDA, CDR2 SQIVND (reference sequence). Losses at the gene ends were 4 bases for V and 5 bases for J; bases not matched to a gene: 10. The CDR3 has 15 amino acids. The CDR3 DNA follows: TGTGCCAGTAGTAGGGGACTAGTTCTGTTCCACGAGCAGTACTTC. As protein: CASSRGLVLFHEQYF.